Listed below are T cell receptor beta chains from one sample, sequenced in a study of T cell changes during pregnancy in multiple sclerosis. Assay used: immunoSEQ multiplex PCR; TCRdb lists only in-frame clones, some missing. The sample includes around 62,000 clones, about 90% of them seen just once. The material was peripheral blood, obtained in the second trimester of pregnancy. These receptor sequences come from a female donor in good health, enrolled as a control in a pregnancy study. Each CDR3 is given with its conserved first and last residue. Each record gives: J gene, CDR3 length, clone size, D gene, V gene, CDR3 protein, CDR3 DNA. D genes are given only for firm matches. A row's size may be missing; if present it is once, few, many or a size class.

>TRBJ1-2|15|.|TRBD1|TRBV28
CASSSAGTGVGGYTF
TGTGCCAGCAGTTCGGCAGGGACAGGGGTAGGGGGCTACACCTTC
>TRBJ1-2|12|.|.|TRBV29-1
CSVVRDDPLNTF
TGCAGCGTTGTCAGGGATGATCCTTTAAACACCTTC
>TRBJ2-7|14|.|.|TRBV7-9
CASSWPGLAYEQYF
TGTGCCAGCAGCTGGCCTGGTCTAGCCTACGAGCAGTACTTC
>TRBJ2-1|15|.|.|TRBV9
CASSVVMSSYNEQFF
TGTGCCAGCAGCGTAGTAATGAGCTCCTACAATGAGCAGTTCTTC
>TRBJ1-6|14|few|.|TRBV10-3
CAINQGRDNSPLHF
TGTGCCATCAACCAGGGGAGGGATAATTCACCCCTCCACTTT
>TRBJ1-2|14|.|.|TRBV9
CASSVVAEDYGYTF
TGTGCCAGCAGCGTAGTCGCGGAAGACTATGGCTACACCTTC
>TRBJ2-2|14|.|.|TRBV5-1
CASSLGAAGGELFF
TGCGCCAGCAGCTTGGGGGCTGCGGGCGGGGAGCTGTTTTTT
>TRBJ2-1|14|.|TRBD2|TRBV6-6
CASRRGGPYNEQFF
TGTGCCAGCAGGCGGGGGGGCCCCTACAATGAGCAGTTCTTC
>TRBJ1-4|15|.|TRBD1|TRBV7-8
CASSPWDRVIEKLFF
TGTGCCAGCAGCCCGTGGGACAGGGTTATAGAAAAACTGTTTTTT
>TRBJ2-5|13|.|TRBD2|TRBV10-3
CATGLAGGETQYF
TGTGCCACCGGACTAGCGGGTGGAGAGACCCAGTACTTC
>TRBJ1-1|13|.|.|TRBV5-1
CASSFDRSTEAFF
TGCGCCAGCAGCTTTGACAGAAGCACTGAAGCTTTCTTT
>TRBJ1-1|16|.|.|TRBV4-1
CASSPRWGGEGTEAFF
TGCGCCAGCAGCCCAAGGTGGGGGGGAGAGGGCACTGAAGCTTTCTTT
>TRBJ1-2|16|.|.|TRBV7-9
CASSLARQILNYGYTF
TGTGCCAGCAGCTTAGCTAGACAGATACTTAACTATGGCTACACCTTC
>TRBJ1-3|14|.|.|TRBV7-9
CASRTGLSGNTIYF
TGTGCCAGCAGGACAGGCCTCTCTGGAAACACCATATATTTT
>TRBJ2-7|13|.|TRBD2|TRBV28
CASEVAGSYEQYF
TGTGCCAGCGAAGTAGCGGGAAGTTACGAGCAGTACTTC
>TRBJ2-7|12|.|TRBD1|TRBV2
CAGQDNSYEQYF
TGTGCCGGACAGGATAATTCCTACGAGCAGTACTTC
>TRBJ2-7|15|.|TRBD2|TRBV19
CASSIKREVSYEQYF
TGTGCCAGTAGTATCAAGCGGGAGGTATCCTACGAGCAGTACTTC
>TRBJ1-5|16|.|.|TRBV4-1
CASSQELSWGNQPQHF
TGCGCCAGCAGCCAAGAACTATCCTGGGGCAATCAGCCCCAGCATTTT
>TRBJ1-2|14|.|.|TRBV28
CASSPTGRVHGYTF
TGTGCCAGCAGTCCAACAGGAAGAGTGCATGGCTACACCTTC
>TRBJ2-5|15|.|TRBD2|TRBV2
CASFPGLATIETQYF
TGTGCCAGTTTCCCGGGACTAGCGACGATAGAGACCCAGTACTTC
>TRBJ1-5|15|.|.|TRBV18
CASSPTGGSNQPQHF
TGTGCCAGCTCACCTACCGGCGGTAGCAATCAGCCCCAGCATTTT
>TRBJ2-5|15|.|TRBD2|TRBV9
CASSAGTSDRAGQYF
TGTGCCAGCAGCGCCGGGACTAGCGATCGGGCGGGCCAGTACTTC
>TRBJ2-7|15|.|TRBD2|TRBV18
CASSPTTGRANEQYF
TGTGCCAGCTCACCTACCACGGGGAGGGCCAACGAGCAGTACTTC
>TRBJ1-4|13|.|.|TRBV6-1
CASSEIKNEKLFF
TGTGCCAGCAGTGAAATCAAAAATGAAAAACTGTTTTTT
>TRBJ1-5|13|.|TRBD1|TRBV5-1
CASREGAGQPQHF
TGCGCCAGCCGCGAGGGGGCTGGTCAGCCCCAGCATTTT
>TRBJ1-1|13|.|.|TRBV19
CASSTTGNTEAFF
TGTGCCAGTAGTACTACAGGGAACACTGAAGCTTTCTTT
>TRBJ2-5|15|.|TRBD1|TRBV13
CASSWGQANQETQYF
TGTGCCAGCAGCTGGGGACAGGCGAACCAAGAGACCCAGTACTTC
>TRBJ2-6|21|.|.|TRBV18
CASSQLSVRARGTSGANVLTF
TGTGCCAGCTCACAACTTAGTGTTAGGGCCCGGGGAACCTCTGGGGCCAACGTCCTGACTTTC
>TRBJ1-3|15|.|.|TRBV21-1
CASSKGPGSGNTIYF
TGTGCCAGCAGCAAAGGCCCAGGTTCTGGAAACACCATATATTTT
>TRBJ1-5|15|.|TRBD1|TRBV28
CASSRTGGGNQPQHF
TGTGCCAGCAGTCGGACAGGGGGGGGAAATCAGCCCCAGCATTTT
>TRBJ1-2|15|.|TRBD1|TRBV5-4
CASSWDRLANYGYTF
TGTGCCAGCAGCTGGGACAGACTAGCTAACTATGGCTACACCTTC
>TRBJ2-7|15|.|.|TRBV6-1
CASSEFPGVSYEQYF
TGTGCCAGCAGTGAATTCCCAGGGGTCTCCTACGAGCAGTACTTC
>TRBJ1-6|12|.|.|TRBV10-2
CASKTRASPLHF
TGCGCCAGCAAAACCAGGGCTTCACCCCTCCACTTT
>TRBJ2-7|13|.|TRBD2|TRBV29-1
CSGWEGPSYEQYF
TGCAGCGGGTGGGAGGGCCCCTCCTACGAGCAGTACTTC
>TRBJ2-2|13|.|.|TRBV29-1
CSVEGAGSGELFF
TGCAGCGTTGAAGGAGCCGGGTCCGGGGAGCTGTTTTTT
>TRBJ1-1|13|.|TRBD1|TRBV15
CATSRDRDRAAFF
TGTGCCACCAGCAGAGATAGGGACAGGGCAGCTTTCTTT
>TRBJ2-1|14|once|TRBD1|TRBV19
CASRPPDRRNEQFF
TGTGCCAGTAGACCTCCGGACAGGAGAAATGAGCAGTTCTTC
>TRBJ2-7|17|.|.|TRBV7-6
CASSFGTSSHLTYEQYF
TGTGCCAGCAGCTTTGGGACTTCGTCACACTTGACCTACGAGCAGTACTTC
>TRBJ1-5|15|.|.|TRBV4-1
CASSQVPGEGQPQHF
TGCGCCAGCAGCCAAGTCCCGGGGGAGGGTCAGCCCCAGCATTTT
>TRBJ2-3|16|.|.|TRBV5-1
CASSWRQRPSGDTQYF
TGCGCCAGCAGCTGGCGCCAGCGGCCCTCCGGGGATACGCAGTATTTT
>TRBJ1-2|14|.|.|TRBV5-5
CASSLAGVAYGYTF
TGTGCCAGCAGCTTAGCCGGGGTGGCCTATGGCTACACCTTC